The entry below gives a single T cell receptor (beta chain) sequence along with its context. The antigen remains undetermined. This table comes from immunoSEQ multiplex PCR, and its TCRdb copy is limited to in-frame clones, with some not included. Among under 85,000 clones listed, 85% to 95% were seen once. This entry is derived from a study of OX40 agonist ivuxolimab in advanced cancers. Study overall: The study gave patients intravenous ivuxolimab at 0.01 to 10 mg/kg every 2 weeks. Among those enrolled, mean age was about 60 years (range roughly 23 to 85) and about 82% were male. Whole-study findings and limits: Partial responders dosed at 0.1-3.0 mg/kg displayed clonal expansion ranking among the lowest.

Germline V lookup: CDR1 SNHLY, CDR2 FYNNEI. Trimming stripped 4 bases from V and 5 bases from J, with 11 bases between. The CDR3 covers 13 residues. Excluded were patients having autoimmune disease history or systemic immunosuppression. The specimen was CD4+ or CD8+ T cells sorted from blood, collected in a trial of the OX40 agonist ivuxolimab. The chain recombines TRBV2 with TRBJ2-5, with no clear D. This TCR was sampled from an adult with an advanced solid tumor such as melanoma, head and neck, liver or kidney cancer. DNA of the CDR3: TGTGCCAGCAGTGGAGTTGCCGGCGAGACCCAGTACTTC. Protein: CASSGVAGETQYF.